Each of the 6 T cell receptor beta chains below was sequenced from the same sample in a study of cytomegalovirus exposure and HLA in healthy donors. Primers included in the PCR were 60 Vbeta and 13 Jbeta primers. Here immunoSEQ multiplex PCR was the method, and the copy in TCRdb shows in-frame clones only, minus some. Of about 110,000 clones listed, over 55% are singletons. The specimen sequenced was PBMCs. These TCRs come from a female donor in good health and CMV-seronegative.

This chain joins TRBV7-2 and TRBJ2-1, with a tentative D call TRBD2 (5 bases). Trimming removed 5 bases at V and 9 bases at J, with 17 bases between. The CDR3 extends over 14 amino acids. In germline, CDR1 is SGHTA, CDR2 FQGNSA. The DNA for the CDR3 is TGTGCCAGCAGCCCCAGCCTAGCCCCCGGTGAGCAGTTCTTC. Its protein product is CASSPSLAPGEQFF.

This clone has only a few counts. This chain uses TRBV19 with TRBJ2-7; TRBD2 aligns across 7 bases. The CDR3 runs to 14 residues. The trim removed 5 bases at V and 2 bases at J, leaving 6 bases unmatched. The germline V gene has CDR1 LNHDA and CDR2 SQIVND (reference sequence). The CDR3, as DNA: TGTGCCAGTAGTGGGGGGGTTACGACCTACGAGCAGTACTTC. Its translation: CASSGGVTTYEQYF. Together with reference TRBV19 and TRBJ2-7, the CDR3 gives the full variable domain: DGGITQSPKYLFRKEGQNVTLSCEQNLNHDAMYWYRQDPGQGLRLIYYSQIVNDFQKGDIAEGYSVSREKKESFPLTVTSAQKNPTAFYLCASSGGVTTYEQYFGPGTRLTVT.

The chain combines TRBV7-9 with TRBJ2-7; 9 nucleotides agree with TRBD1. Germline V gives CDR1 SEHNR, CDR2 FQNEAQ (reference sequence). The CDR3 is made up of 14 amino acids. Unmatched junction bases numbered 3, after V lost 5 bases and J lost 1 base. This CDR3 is CASSGGTGSYEQYF. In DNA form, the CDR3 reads TGTGCCAGCAGCGGTGGGACAGGGTCCTACGAGCAGTACTTC.

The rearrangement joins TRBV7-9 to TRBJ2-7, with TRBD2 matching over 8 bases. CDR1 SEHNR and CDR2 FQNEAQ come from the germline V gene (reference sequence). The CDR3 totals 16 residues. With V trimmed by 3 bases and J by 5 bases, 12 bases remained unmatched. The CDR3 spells CASSLEGAGVSDEQYF. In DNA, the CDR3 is TGTGCCAGCAGCTTGGAGGGAGCGGGAGTTTCTGACGAGCAGTACTTC. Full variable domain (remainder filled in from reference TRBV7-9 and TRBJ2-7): DTGVSQNPRHKITKRGQNVTFRCDPISEHNRLYWYRQTLGQGPEFLTYFQNEAQLEKSRLLSDRFSAERPKGSFSTLEIQRTEQGDSAMYLCASSLEGAGVSDEQYFGPGTRLTVT.

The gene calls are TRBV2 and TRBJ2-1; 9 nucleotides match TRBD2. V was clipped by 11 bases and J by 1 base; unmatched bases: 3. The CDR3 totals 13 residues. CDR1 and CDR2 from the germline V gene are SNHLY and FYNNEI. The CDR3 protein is CAGSGRSYNEQFF. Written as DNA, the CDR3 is TGTGCCGGTAGCGGGAGATCCTACAATGAGCAGTTCTTC.

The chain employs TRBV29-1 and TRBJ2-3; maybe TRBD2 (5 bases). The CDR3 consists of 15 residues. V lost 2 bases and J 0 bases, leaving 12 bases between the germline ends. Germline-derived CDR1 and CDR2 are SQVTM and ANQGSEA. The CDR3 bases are TGCAGCGTTGAATACGTGGGAGAGAGCACAGATACGCAGTATTTT. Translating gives CSVEYVGESTDTQYF.